Listed below are T cell receptor beta chains from one sample, sequenced in a study of T cells of healthy individuals. TCRdb analysed the 5' RACE reads with MiXCR anew, one entry per CDR3 protein. The sample yields about 41,000 distinct CDR3 sequences, approximately 4.5% seen once. These receptor sequences come from a human donor in good health. Both conserved end residues are part of each CDR3. D genes are given only for firm matches. Not all rows give a size; the values are once, few, many and, for expanded clones, a class.

v_call	clone_size	j_call	d_call	cdr3_aa	cdr3_nt
TRBV20-1	.	TRBJ2-1	TRBD2	CSATSLAGGYNEQFF	TGCAGTGCAACCTCCCTAGCGGGAGGTTACAATGAGCAGTTCTTC
TRBV5-6	many	TRBJ2-4	TRBD2	CASSLRTSGRMGNIQYF	TGTGCCAGCAGCTTAAGGACTAGCGGGAGGATGGGGAACATTCAGTACTTC
TRBV27	many	TRBJ2-1	TRBD1	CASGFWDRGLNEQFF	TGTGCCAGCGGGTTTTGGGACAGGGGGCTTAATGAGCAGTTCTTC
TRBV7-8	many	TRBJ2-7	TRBD1	CASSYWFWDRSYEQYF	TGTGCCAGCAGCTACTGGTTCTGGGACAGGTCCTACGAGCAGTACTTC
TRBV3-1	few	TRBJ1-1	.	CASSPHSGRVTEAFF	TGTGCCAGCAGCCCCCATTCGGGCAGGGTGACTGAAGCTTTCTTT
TRBV7-2	once	TRBJ1-2	.	CASSLLSYGYTF	TGTGCCAGCAGCTTATTGTCCTATGGCTACACCTTC
TRBV29-1	.	TRBJ2-1	TRBD1	CSVMTGDHEQFF	TGCAGTGTAATGACAGGGGACCATGAGCAGTTCTTC
TRBV4-1	many	TRBJ1-5	.	CASSQGRFRDPNQPQHF	TGCGCCAGCAGCCAAGGTCGATTTAGAGACCCTAATCAGCCCCAGCATTTT
TRBV12-3/TRBV12-4	many	TRBJ1-1	.	CASSLGSNTEAFF	TGTGCCAGCAGTCTCGGGAGTAACACTGAAGCTTTCTTT
TRBV2	.	TRBJ1-5	.	CASTLTAEYQPQHF	TGTGCCAGCACCTTGACAGCCGAATATCAGCCCCAGCATTTT
TRBV6-5	many	TRBJ2-5	TRBD2	CASSYSASGGLRTQYF	TGTGCCAGCAGTTACTCGGCTAGCGGGGGCCTGAGGACCCAGTACTTC
TRBV27	.	TRBJ2-7	TRBD1	CASSWTGDYEQYF	TGTGCCAGCAGTTGGACAGGTGACTACGAGCAGTACTTC
TRBV10-3	.	TRBJ2-5	TRBD2	CAISPSGSLEETQYF	TGTGCCATCAGTCCTAGCGGGAGTTTAGAAGAGACCCAGTACTTC
TRBV7-4	.	TRBJ2-2	.	CASSLRLANTGELFF	TGTGCCAGCAGCTTGAGACTAGCGAACACCGGGGAGCTGTTTTTT
TRBV5-4	many	TRBJ2-3	.	CASSLAVGSDTQYF	TGTGCCAGCAGCTTGGCGGTCGGATCAGATACGCAGTATTTT
TRBV4-2	many	TRBJ2-5	TRBD2	CASSQDLAGGRKTQYF	TGTGCCAGCAGCCAAGATCTAGCGGGAGGTAGAAAGACCCAGTACTTC
TRBV6-5	many	TRBJ2-2	TRBD1	CASSRQGSNTGELFF	TGTGCCAGCAGCCGACAGGGGTCAAACACCGGGGAGCTGTTTTTT
TRBV5-1	few	TRBJ1-1	TRBD1	CASSYEQGANTEAFF	TGCGCCAGCAGTTACGAACAGGGGGCGAACACTGAAGCTTTCTTT
TRBV27	many	TRBJ1-2	.	CASSLSGGRGGYTF	TGTGCCAGCAGTTTATCCGGGGGCCGAGGTGGCTACACCTTC
TRBV5-4	.	TRBJ1-3	.	CASSPSGGNTIYF	TGTGCCAGCAGCCCGAGCGGGGGAAACACCATATATTTT
TRBV9	many	TRBJ1-5	TRBD1	CASSVGTANQPQHF	TGTGCCAGCAGCGTTGGGACAGCTAATCAGCCCCAGCATTTT
TRBV7-8	many	TRBJ2-1	.	CASSLSWTGNEQFF	TGTGCCAGCAGCTTATCTTGGACTGGTAATGAGCAGTTCTTC
TRBV7-9	many	TRBJ2-3	.	CASSLAIVDPLDTDTQYF	TGTGCCAGCAGCTTAGCTATAGTGGACCCTCTGGACACAGATACGCAGTATTTT